What follows is one TCR beta chain and its context. Its antigen is undetermined. During the collection period, no donor immune events like infections were recorded. These data come from a study of identifying expanded T cells in peripheral blood. Study findings and constraints: About 1.2 clones differed between technical replicates, versus around 15 and 18 over time. Variance in clone template counts between roughly two-week samples significantly increased with total template count across all healthy donors.

Germline values: CDR1 MNHEY, CDR2 SVGAGI. The CDR3 runs to 13 residues. With 6 bases clipped from V and 4 bases from J, the junction kept 3 bases outside the gene matches. Clones were sequenced by immunoSEQ multiplex PCR, and TCRdb holds only the in-frame ones, with some missing. The sample comprises 60,000 to 70,000 clones, around 86% of which are singletons, and about 18% rests with the top ten. Sample: blood. The clonotype was recovered from a person aged 18 to 70 in good health. The chain joins TRBV6-5 to TRBJ2-7, with TRBD1 matching 10 bases. CDR3: CASRRQGAYEQYF. CDR3 nucleotide sequence: TGTGCCAGCAGAAGACAGGGGGCGTACGAGCAGTACTTC.